The subject of this entry is one T cell receptor (beta chain). What it binds is unknown. The data stem from a study of identical twins. Regarding the study as a whole: Cord blood beta clonotypes present at high abundance carried fewer insertions; no such pattern appeared in memory repertoires.

The V and J ends lost 3 bases and 7 bases, in that order; junction bases with no gene match: 9. Germline assignment: CDR1 DFQATT and CDR2 SNEGSKA (reference sequence). The CDR3 sequence is 14 residues long. TCRdb re-analysed the 5' RACE reads in MiXCR, keeping a single row per CDR3 protein. The repertoire holds 1.5 million to 2 million distinct CDR3 sequences, with 25% to 35% as singletons. This chain connects TRBV20-1 to TRBJ1-2, with TRBD1 matching 9 bases. Material for sequencing was cord blood. This clonotype was obtained from a newborn girl in good health. CDR3 protein: CSASAGTGYSGYTF. The DNA of the CDR3 is TGCAGTGCTAGTGCCGGGACAGGGTACTCTGGCTACACCTTC.